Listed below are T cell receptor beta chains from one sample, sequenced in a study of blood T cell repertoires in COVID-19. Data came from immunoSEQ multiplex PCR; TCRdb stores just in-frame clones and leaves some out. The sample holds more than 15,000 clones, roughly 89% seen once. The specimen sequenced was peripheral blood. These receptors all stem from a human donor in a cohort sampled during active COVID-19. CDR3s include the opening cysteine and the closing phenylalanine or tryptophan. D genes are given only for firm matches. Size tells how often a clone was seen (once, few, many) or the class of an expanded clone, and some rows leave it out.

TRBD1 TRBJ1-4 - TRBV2 CASSKGQRETNEKLFF TGTGCCAGCAGTAAGGGACAGCGCGAGACTAATGAAAAACTGTTTTTT
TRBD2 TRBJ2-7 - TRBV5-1 CASSRGPGTSAMDEQYF TGCGCCAGCAGCCGGGGTCCCGGGACTAGCGCGATGGACGAGCAGTACTTC
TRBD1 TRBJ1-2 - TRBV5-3 CARSNERTGYGYTF TGTGCCAGAAGCAACGAACGGACAGGCTATGGCTACACCTTC
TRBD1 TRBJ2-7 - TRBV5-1 CASSHGQARGEQYF TGCGCCAGCAGCCATGGACAGGCTCGGGGCGAGCAGTACTTC
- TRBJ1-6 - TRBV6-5 CASTRVGRDNSPLHF TGTGCCAGCACCCGCGTGGGCAGGGATAATTCACCCCTCCACTTT
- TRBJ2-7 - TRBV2 CASSELELAEQYF TGTGCCAGCAGTGAGTTAGAGCTAGCCGAGCAGTACTTC
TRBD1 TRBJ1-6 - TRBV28 CASSLNRGSYNSPLHF TGTGCCAGCAGTTTGAACAGGGGGTCCTATAATTCACCCCTCCACTTT
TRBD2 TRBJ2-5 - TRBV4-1 CASSQVNLGLAGGETQYF TGCGCCAGCAGCCAAGTAAACTTAGGACTAGCGGGAGGAGAGACCCAGTACTTC
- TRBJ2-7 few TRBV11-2 CASSLSSYEQYF TGTGCCAGCAGCTTGAGCTCCTACGAGCAGTACTTC
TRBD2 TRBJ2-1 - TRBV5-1 CASAWTSGSNEQFF TGCGCCAGCGCTTGGACTAGCGGGAGCAATGAGCAGTTCTTC
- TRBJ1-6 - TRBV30 CAWRVRNNSPLHF TGTGCCTGGCGGGTCAGAAATAATTCACCCCTCCACTTT
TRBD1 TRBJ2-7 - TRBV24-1 CATSDTGTESYEQYF TGTGCCACCAGTGACACCGGGACAGAAAGCTACGAGCAGTACTTC
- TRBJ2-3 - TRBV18 CASSTGGIDTQYF TGTGCCAGCTCGACCGGCGGGATTGATACGCAGTATTTT
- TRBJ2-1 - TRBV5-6 CASSRTRLVGHEQFF TGTGCCAGCAGCCGTACTCGGCTAGTTGGCCATGAGCAGTTCTTC
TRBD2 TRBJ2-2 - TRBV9 CASSVVVSGRGTGELFF TGTGCCAGCAGCGTAGTTGTTAGCGGGAGAGGGACCGGGGAGCTGTTTTTT
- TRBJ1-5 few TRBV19 CASSMSGGNQPQHF TGTGCCAGTAGTATGTCGGGGGGCAATCAGCCCCAGCATTTT
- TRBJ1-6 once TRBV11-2 CASSLVPGNSPLHF TGTGCCAGCAGCTTAGTGCCGGGGAATTCACCCCTCCACTTT
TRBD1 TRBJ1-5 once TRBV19 CASSNRQGGIFSNQPQHF TGTGCCAGTAGTAACCGACAGGGAGGAATATTTAGCAATCAGCCCCAGCATTTT
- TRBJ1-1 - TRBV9 CASSEMGHPNTEAFF TGTGCCAGCAGCGAAATGGGACACCCGAACACTGAAGCTTTCTTT
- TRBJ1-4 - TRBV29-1 CSVEKDPDFATNEKLFF TGCAGCGTTGAAAAGGACCCGGACTTTGCAACTAATGAAAAACTGTTTTTT
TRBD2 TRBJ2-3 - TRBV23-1 CARLPGTSGRPSTDTQYF TGCGCCAGATTGCCCGGGACTAGCGGGAGACCCAGCACAGATACGCAGTATTTT
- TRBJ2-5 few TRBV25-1 CASSEGSSETQYF TGTGCCAGCAGTGAAGGCAGTTCAGAGACCCAGTACTTC
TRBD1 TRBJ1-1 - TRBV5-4 CASSPEQGLVAFF TGTGCCAGCAGCCCCGAACAGGGGCTTGTAGCTTTCTTT
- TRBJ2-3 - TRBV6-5 CASKKERTRTDTQYF TGTGCCAGCAAGAAGGAGCGGACGCGCACAGATACGCAGTATTTT
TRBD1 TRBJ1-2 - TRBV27 CASSSRTGQGSGYTF TGTGCCAGCAGCTCCCGGACAGGACAGGGGTCCGGCTACACCTTC
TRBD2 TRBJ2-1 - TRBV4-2 CASSPPPGLAGGPRQFF TGTGCCAGCAGCCCCCCCCCGGGACTAGCGGGAGGGCCACGGCAGTTCTTC
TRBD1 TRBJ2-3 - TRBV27 CASHPGGQGVTDTQYF TGTGCCAGTCATCCCGGGGGACAGGGAGTCACAGATACGCAGTATTTT
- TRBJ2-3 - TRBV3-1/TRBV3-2 CASSQNPRGDTQYF TGTGCCAGCAGCCAAAACCCACGGGGGGATACGCAGTATTTT
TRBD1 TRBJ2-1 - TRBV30 CAWGQGIYNEQFF TGTGCCTGGGGACAGGGGATCTACAATGAGCAGTTCTTC
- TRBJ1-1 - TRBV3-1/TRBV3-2 CASSHQGWAFF TGTGCCAGCAGCCATCAGGGGTGGGCTTTCTTT
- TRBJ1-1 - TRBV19 CASSSRVAEAFF TGTGCCAGTAGTTCACGGGTGGCTGAAGCTTTCTTT